The 9 T cell receptor beta chains below come from one sample, sequenced in a study of blood T cell repertoires in COVID-19. Using immunoSEQ multiplex PCR, the repertoire was profiled, and TCRdb retains in-frame clones only, with some absent. The sample holds hundreds of thousands of clones, over 75% seen once. Sequenced sample: peripheral blood. The receptors shown here come from a woman aged 55-69 years with COVID-19, enrolled during active disease.

This chain connects TRBV6-5 to TRBJ1-1; tentatively, D is TRBD1 (6 bases). V lost 7 bases and J lost 5, with 17 bases in between. The CDR3 extends over 14 amino acids. Germline values: CDR1 MNHEY, CDR2 SVGAGI. CDR3 DNA: TGTGCCAGCAAGAAGACAGGACAGTCGACTGAAGCTTTCTTT. Its protein is CASKKTGQSTEAFF.

This chain connects TRBV19 to TRBJ2-7; D is perhaps TRBD2 (7 bases). The V end was cut by 4 bases, the J end by 2 bases, with 18 bases between. Germline lookup yields CDR1 LNHDA and CDR2 SQIVND (reference sequence). The CDR3 is 16 amino acids. In nucleotides, the CDR3 is TGTGCCAGTAGTAGGGAGGGGGTGTCCTCCGCCTACGAGCAGTACTTC. Translation gives CASSREGVSSAYEQYF.

The CDR3 DNA reads TGTGCCAGCAGTTTCAGGGCACGAAGTGAAGCTTTCTTT. As protein: CASSFRARSEAFF. The chain employs TRBV28 and TRBJ1-1, with TRBD1 as a possible D gene (5 bases). Trimming shortened V by 3 bases and J by 7 bases, and 12 bases separated the two germline ends. Germline lookup yields CDR1 MDHEN and CDR2 SYDVKM. The CDR3 is 13 residues long. The variable domain in full, with the rest retrieved from reference TRBV28 and TRBJ1-1, is DVKVTQSSRYLVKRTGEKVFLECVQDMDHENMFWYRQDPGLGLRLIYFSYDVKMKEKGDIPEGYSVSREKKERFSLILESASTNQTSMYLCASSFRARSEAFFGQGTRLTVV.

The rearrangement uses TRBV5-6 and TRBJ2-5; TRBD1 agrees at 8 bases. After removal of 4 bases from V and 2 bases from J, the junction contained 4 bases not matched to a gene. This CDR3 is built from 14 residues. CDR1 and CDR2 (germline): SGHDT, YYEEEE. In DNA, the CDR3 is TGTGCCAGCAGCACCGGGGACAGGCAAGAGACCCAGTACTTC. Translated: CASSTGDRQETQYF.

The chain links TRBV7-3 to TRBJ1-1, with 9 bases aligning to TRBD1. Germline trimming cut 3 bases from V and 4 bases from J; bases unmatched to any gene: 3. The CDR3 runs 14 residues. Germline V gives CDR1 SGHTA, CDR2 FQGTGA. CDR3: CASSFDRGATEAFF. CDR3 nucleotide sequence: TGTGCCAGCAGCTTTGACAGGGGGGCCACTGAAGCTTTCTTT.

The chain carries TRBV7-2 and TRBJ2-5; the D is unclear. The germline V gene encodes CDR1 SGHTA and CDR2 FQGNSA. V was pared by 7 bases and J by 5 bases, with 11 bases between. This CDR3 spans 12 amino acids. The CDR3 loop is CASTTTRETQYF. The CDR3 region has the DNA TGTGCCAGCACTACCACTCGGGAGACCCAGTACTTC.

In DNA, the CDR3 is TGTGCCAGCGGGCCGGACAGAAGCAAAAACATTCAGTACTTC. Translated: CASGPDRSKNIQYF. This rearrangement joins TRBV6-1 to TRBJ2-4, with a weak D call TRBD1 (6 bases). V lost 8 bases, J lost 3 bases, and 14 bases lay in between. Germline V CDR1 and CDR2: MNHNS, SASEGT. This CDR3 region has 14 residues.

The chain joins TRBV5-1 to TRBJ1-2; 10 bases agree with TRBD1. Germline CDR1 is SGHRS and CDR2 is YFSETQ. The CDR3 runs 17 residues. The V and J ends lost 1 base and 8 bases, in that order; junction bases with no gene match: 14. CDR3 sequence reads: CASSLSGTGESFGGYTF. CDR3 sequence (DNA): TGCGCCAGCAGCTTGTCCGGGACAGGGGAATCTTTTGGGGGCTACACCTTC.

V gene TRBV9 combines with J gene TRBJ2-1; D possibly corresponds to TRBD2 (6 bases). The CDR3 totals 14 residues. The V end was cut by 0 bases, the J end by 10 bases, with 14 bases between. Germline V CDR1 and CDR2: SGDLS, YYNGEE. CDR3 in amino acids: CASSVEGPREEQFF. CDR3 DNA: TGTGCCAGCAGCGTAGAAGGACCCCGGGAGGAGCAGTTCTTC.